This T cell receptor (beta chain) appears in the sequencing data of a study of cytomegalovirus exposure and HLA in healthy donors. Study-level findings and limits: In a later analysis, at a false discovery rate of 0.05, over 15,000 TCR beta sequences matched HLA alleles. Later analysis revealed greater clonal expansion in HLA-associated TCR beta chains than in equally common others.

V shed 6 bases, J shed 3 bases, and the junction held 4 bases outside the gene matches. CDR1 KGHSH and CDR2 LQKENI come from the germline V gene. The CDR3 has 13 residues. PCR used 60 Vbeta primers and 13 Jbeta primers. The assay was immunoSEQ multiplex PCR, and TCRdb's table has in-frame clones only and misses some. Its table lists about 33,000 clones. In the case of this clone: What it recognizes is unknown.

This receptor was obtained from a middle-aged man in good health and CMV-seronegative. The chain employs TRBV18 and TRBJ2-5, with 7 positions matching TRBD1. Sequencing was carried out using PBMCs. Here the CDR3 reads CASSSDREETQYF. DNA for the CDR3: TGTGCCAGCTCTTCCGACAGGGAAGAGACCCAGTACTTC.